The rows below give T cell receptor beta chains drawn from one sample of a study of early T cells in non-severe SARS-CoV-2 infection. Each CDR3 protein is one row after TCRdb ran MiXCR on the 5' RACE reads. The sample contains roughly 38,000 distinct CDR3 sequences, 5.5% to 7% of which appear only once. This specimen consisted of whole blood, obtained at baseline. Source of these receptors: an adult who was a healthcare worker with PCR-confirmed SARS-CoV-2 infection or an uninfected control (not recorded which). Both conserved end residues are part of each CDR3.

v_gene: TRBV20-1; j_gene: TRBJ2-1; CDR3aa: CSARGLAYNEQFF
v_gene: TRBV5-4; j_gene: TRBJ2-3; CDR3aa: CASSPRGDTDTQYF
v_gene: TRBV10-3; j_gene: TRBJ2-7; CDR3aa: CAISGQIAYEQYF
v_gene: TRBV11-3; j_gene: TRBJ2-1; CDR3aa: CASSFLAGEGEQFF
v_gene: TRBV20-1; j_gene: TRBJ1-2; CDR3aa: CSARMGSGYTF
v_gene: TRBV29-1; j_gene: TRBJ2-2; CDR3aa: CTTKGPRRGTGELFF
v_gene: TRBV11-2; j_gene: TRBJ2-1; CDR3aa: CASLGQGGDEQFF
v_gene: TRBV7-2; j_gene: TRBJ1-6; CDR3aa: CASSWGGQGNSPLHF
v_gene: TRBV12-3/TRBV12-4; j_gene: TRBJ2-1; CDR3aa: CASSFTSGGNNEQFF
v_gene: TRBV11-2; j_gene: TRBJ2-7; CDR3aa: CASRRTENEQYF
v_gene: TRBV10-2; j_gene: TRBJ1-2; CDR3aa: CATSQGDGYTF
v_gene: TRBV6-5; j_gene: TRBJ2-3; CDR3aa: CASSFTPGPESGRPGTDTQYF
v_gene: TRBV5-1; j_gene: TRBJ2-6; CDR3aa: CASSLRTDSGANVLTF
v_gene: TRBV5-6; j_gene: TRBJ1-6; CDR3aa: CASSPDREGSPLHF
v_gene: TRBV12-3/TRBV12-4; j_gene: TRBJ2-7; CDR3aa: CASSLGAAYEQYF
v_gene: TRBV30; j_gene: TRBJ2-5; CDR3aa: CAWNPGTGQETQYF
v_gene: TRBV7-9; j_gene: TRBJ2-1; CDR3aa: CASSLSSGRSYNEQFF
v_gene: TRBV29-1; j_gene: TRBJ1-2; CDR3aa: CSVQTGGGYGYTF
v_gene: TRBV5-8; j_gene: TRBJ1-1; CDR3aa: CASSYTVSVDTEAFF
v_gene: TRBV6-5; j_gene: TRBJ1-1; CDR3aa: CASSYSFEGPNTEAFF
v_gene: TRBV24-1; j_gene: TRBJ2-2; CDR3aa: CATSGTGGYTGELFF
v_gene: TRBV5-4; j_gene: TRBJ2-5; CDR3aa: CASSLAGGTQYF
v_gene: TRBV6-6; j_gene: TRBJ1-5; CDR3aa: CATSTGGYQPQHF
v_gene: TRBV4-1; j_gene: TRBJ2-7; CDR3aa: CASSQERMTGGRYEQYF
v_gene: TRBV11-2; j_gene: TRBJ2-5; CDR3aa: CASSLEDKTQYF
v_gene: TRBV2; j_gene: TRBJ2-3; CDR3aa: CASSEGLAVDTDTQYF
v_gene: TRBV6-6; j_gene: TRBJ1-1; CDR3aa: CASSSRLGAFF
v_gene: TRBV20-1; j_gene: TRBJ1-1; CDR3aa: CSARDWSTEAFF
v_gene: TRBV6-5; j_gene: TRBJ2-1; CDR3aa: CASSLGLASYNEQFF
v_gene: TRBV7-8; j_gene: TRBJ2-2; CDR3aa: CASSLVGGRGTGELFF
v_gene: TRBV7-9; j_gene: TRBJ1-1; CDR3aa: CASSLEAGALKAFF
v_gene: TRBV7-9; j_gene: TRBJ1-2; CDR3aa: CASSLALSVYGYTF
v_gene: TRBV13; j_gene: TRBJ2-3; CDR3aa: CASRPSPTDTQYF
v_gene: TRBV2; j_gene: TRBJ1-3; CDR3aa: CATPGSAGNTIYF
v_gene: TRBV12-3/TRBV12-4; j_gene: TRBJ1-2; CDR3aa: CASSPDMFSGYTF
v_gene: TRBV6-5; j_gene: TRBJ2-7; CDR3aa: CASSSGAYEQYF
v_gene: TRBV5-6; j_gene: TRBJ1-5; CDR3aa: CASSLAWGALGIQPQHF
v_gene: TRBV11-2; j_gene: TRBJ2-1; CDR3aa: CASRPAGTATYNEQFF
v_gene: TRBV11-2; j_gene: TRBJ2-5; CDR3aa: CASSWSGRQQETQYF
v_gene: TRBV12-3/TRBV12-4; j_gene: TRBJ2-1; CDR3aa: CASTQNYEQFF
v_gene: TRBV29-1; j_gene: TRBJ1-2; CDR3aa: CSVGRAERYTF
v_gene: TRBV25-1; j_gene: TRBJ2-1; CDR3aa: CASSELAGRYNEQFF
v_gene: TRBV6-1; j_gene: TRBJ2-7; CDR3aa: CASSSLAGAHYEQYF
v_gene: TRBV30; j_gene: TRBJ2-5; CDR3aa: CAWSLSVGVQETQYF
v_gene: TRBV19; j_gene: TRBJ2-6; CDR3aa: CASRTGAGANVLTF